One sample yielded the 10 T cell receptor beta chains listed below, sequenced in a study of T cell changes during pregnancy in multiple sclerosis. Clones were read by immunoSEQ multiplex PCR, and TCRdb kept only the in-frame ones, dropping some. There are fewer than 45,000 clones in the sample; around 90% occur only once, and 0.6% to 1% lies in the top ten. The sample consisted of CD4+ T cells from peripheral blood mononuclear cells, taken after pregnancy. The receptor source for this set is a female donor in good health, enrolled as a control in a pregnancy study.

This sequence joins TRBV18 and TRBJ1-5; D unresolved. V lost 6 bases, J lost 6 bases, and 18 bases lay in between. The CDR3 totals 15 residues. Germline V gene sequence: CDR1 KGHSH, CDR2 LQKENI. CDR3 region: CASSLPGRKGQPQHF. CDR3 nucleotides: TGTGCCAGCTCCCTACCCGGGAGAAAGGGTCAGCCCCAGCATTTT. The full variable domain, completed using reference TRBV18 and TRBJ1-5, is NAGVMQNPRHLVRRRGQEARLRCSPMKGHSHVYWYRQLPEEGLKFMVYLQKENIIDESGMPKERFSAEFPKEGPSILRIQQVVRGDSAAYFCASSLPGRKGQPQHFGDGTRLSIL.

CDR3 DNA sequence: TGCGCCAGCAGCGGGGGACTAGCGGGAGGGCACCCCCCGGAGTACTTC. Amino acid sequence: CASSGGLAGGHPPEYF. The chain recombines TRBV5-1 with TRBJ2-4, with 16 bases fitting TRBD2. V shed 4 bases and J 14 bases; nucleotides not matched to a gene: 12. CDR1 SGHRS and CDR2 YFSETQ come from the germline V gene. The CDR3 has 16 amino acids.

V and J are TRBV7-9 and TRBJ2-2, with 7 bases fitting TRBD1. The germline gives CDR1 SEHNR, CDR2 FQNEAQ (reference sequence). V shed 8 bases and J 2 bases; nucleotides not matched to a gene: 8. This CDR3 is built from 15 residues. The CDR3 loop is CASGTGQINTGELFF. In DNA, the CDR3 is TGTGCCAGCGGCACGGGACAGATTAACACCGGGGAGCTGTTTTTT.

The CDR3 region has the DNA TGTGCCAGCAGCTTAGATCCCGTTTTGAACACTGAAGCTTTCTTT. As protein: CASSLDPVLNTEAFF. V is TRBV7-9 and J is TRBJ1-1; D not resolved. V lost 1 base to trimming and J lost 0 bases, with 9 bases between them. This CDR3 comprises 15 residues. Germline V gene lookup returns CDR1 SEHNR and CDR2 FQNEAQ (reference sequence).

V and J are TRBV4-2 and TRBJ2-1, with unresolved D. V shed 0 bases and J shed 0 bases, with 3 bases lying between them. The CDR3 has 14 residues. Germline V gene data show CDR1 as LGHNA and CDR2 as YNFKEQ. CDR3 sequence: CASSQDHSYNEQFF. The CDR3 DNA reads TGTGCCAGCAGCCAAGACCACTCCTACAATGAGCAGTTCTTC.

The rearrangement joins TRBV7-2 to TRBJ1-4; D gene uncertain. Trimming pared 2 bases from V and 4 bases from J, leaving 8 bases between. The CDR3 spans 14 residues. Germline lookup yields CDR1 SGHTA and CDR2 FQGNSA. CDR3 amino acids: CASSLRRINEKLFF. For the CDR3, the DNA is TGTGCCAGCAGCTTAAGGCGGATTAATGAAAAACTGTTTTTT.

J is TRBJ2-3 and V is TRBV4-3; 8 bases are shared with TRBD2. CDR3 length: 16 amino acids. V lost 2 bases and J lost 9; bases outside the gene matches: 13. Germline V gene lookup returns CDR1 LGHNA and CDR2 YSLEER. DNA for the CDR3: TGCGCCAGCAGCCAAAATCCCTTCGGACTAGCTGAGACGCAGTATTTT. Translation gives CASSQNPFGLAETQYF.

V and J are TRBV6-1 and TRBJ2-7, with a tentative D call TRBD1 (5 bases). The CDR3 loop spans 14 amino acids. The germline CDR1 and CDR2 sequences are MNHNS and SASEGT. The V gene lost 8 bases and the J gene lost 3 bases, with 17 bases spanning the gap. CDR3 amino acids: CASSSRGQYYEQYF. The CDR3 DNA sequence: TGTGCCAGCTCCTCAAGGGGCCAGTACTACGAGCAGTACTTC.

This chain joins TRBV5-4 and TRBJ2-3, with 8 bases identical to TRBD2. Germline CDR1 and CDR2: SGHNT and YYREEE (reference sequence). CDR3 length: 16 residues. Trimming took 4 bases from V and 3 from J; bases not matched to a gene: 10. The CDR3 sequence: CASSRSGGKSTDTQYF. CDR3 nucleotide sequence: TGTGCCAGCAGCCGCAGCGGGGGCAAAAGTACAGATACGCAGTATTTT. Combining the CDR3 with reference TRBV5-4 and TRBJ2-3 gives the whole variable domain ETGVTQSPTHLIKTRGQQVTLRCSSQSGHNTVSWYQQALGQGPQFIFQYYREEENGRGNFPPRFSGLQFPNYSSELNVNALELDDSALYLCASSRSGGKSTDTQYFGPGTRLTVL.

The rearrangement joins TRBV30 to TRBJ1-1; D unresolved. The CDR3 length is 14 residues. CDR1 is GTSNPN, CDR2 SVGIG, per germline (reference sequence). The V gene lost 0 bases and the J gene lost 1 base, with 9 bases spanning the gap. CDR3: CAWSVRTSNTEAFF. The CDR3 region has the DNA TGTGCCTGGAGTGTTAGGACTTCGAACACTGAAGCTTTCTTT.